These 12 T cell receptor beta chains were all obtained from the same sample, sequenced in a study of neurological immune-mediated disorders. MiXCR, applied by TCRdb to the 5' RACE reads, yields one record per CDR3 protein. The repertoire consists of 55,000 to 65,000 distinct CDR3 sequences, with 3.5% to 4.5% occurring once and the leading ten covering about 2%. The source material was PBMCs. Receptor source: a woman aged 50 to 65 with multiple sclerosis.

This clonotype was observed many times. This chain uses TRBV29-1 with TRBJ2-7; 12 nucleotides match TRBD1. CDR1 SQVTM and CDR2 ANQGSEA come from the germline V gene. After removal of 0 bases from V and 7 bases from J, the junction contained 10 bases not matched to a gene. The CDR3 consists of 16 residues. CDR3 sequence reads: CSVEDQGQGAIGEQYF. The CDR3 nucleotides read TGCAGCGTTGAAGATCAGGGACAGGGGGCAATTGGGGAGCAGTACTTC.

This clonotype was recorded many times. The chain couples TRBV15 to TRBJ2-3; D might be TRBD1 or TRBD2, each matching 6 bases. The germline V gene encodes CDR1 LNHNV and CDR2 YYDKDF (reference sequence). V gave up 1 base and J gave up 2 bases, with 13 bases separating them. This CDR3 region has 16 residues. DNA of the CDR3: TGTGCCACCAGCAGAGTCCGGGGGCGGTTCACAGATACGCAGTATTTT. Protein product: CATSRVRGRFTDTQYF.

In this sample, this clonotype turned up many times. The V call is TRBV7-8, the J call TRBJ1-1; D gene ambiguous. Germline loops: CDR1 SGHVS, CDR2 FQNEAQ. Trimming shortened V by 5 bases and J by 1 base, and 17 bases separated the two germline ends. The CDR3 is made up of 16 amino acids. The CDR3 protein is CASSHPTRAPNTEAFF. The CDR3 nucleotides read TGTGCCAGCAGCCATCCGACTCGGGCACCGAACACTGAAGCTTTCTTT.

In its sample, this clonotype was seen many times. The chain joins TRBV4-3 to TRBJ1-2, with D perhaps matching TRBD1 (5 bases). This CDR3 has 15 amino acids. The V and J ends lost 3 bases and 5 bases respectively, with 16 bases between them. Germline loops: CDR1 LGHNA, CDR2 YSLEER. As DNA, the CDR3 is TGCGCCAGCAGCCATGATGACATGGCAGGGTATGGCTACACCTTC. As protein: CASSHDDMAGYGYTF.

This clonotype was recorded at least ten times. The chain employs TRBV18 and TRBJ1-1; tentative D call: TRBD1 (5 bases). In germline, CDR1 is KGHSH, CDR2 LQKENI. V lost 3 bases and J 1 base, leaving 9 bases between the germline ends. There are 14 residues in the CDR3. This chain's CDR3 is CASSPSTGNTEAFF. The DNA of the CDR3 is TGTGCCAGCTCACCTTCCACAGGGAACACTGAAGCTTTCTTT.

The sample holds many counts of this clonotype. The chain uses TRBV6-6 and TRBJ2-3; D uncertain. The CDR3 is 15 amino acids. Germline V gene data show CDR1 as MNHNY and CDR2 as SVGAGI (reference sequence). Trimming took off 0 bases at V and 2 bases at J, with 9 bases between the two ends. The CDR3 here is CASSYSFELTDTQYF. The CDR3 DNA follows: TGTGCCAGCAGTTACTCGTTCGAACTCACAGATACGCAGTATTTT.

This clonotype has at least ten counts. The DNA of the CDR3 is TGTGCCAGCAGCTTAGACGCCAGGGCCACTGAAGCTTTCTTT. This gives the protein CASSLDARATEAFF. The chain combines TRBV11-2 with TRBJ1-1; the D gene is possibly TRBD1 (5 bases). This CDR3 comprises 14 residues. The V gene's germline CDR1 is SGHAT and CDR2 FQNNGV. V shed 0 bases and J shed 4 bases, with 9 bases lying between them.

This clonotype was found many times. This rearrangement joins TRBV20-1 to TRBJ1-2, with TRBD1 matching over 10 bases. The CDR3 length is 13 residues. The germline CDR1 and CDR2 sequences are DFQATT and SNEGSKA (reference sequence). V lost 2 bases to trimming and J lost 8 bases; unmatched junction nucleotides: 5. The CDR3 reads CSARRQGARGYTF. In DNA, the CDR3 is TGCAGTGCTAGAAGACAGGGGGCGCGGGGCTACACCTTC.

At least ten counts were recorded for this clonotype. This chain uses TRBV10-3 with TRBJ1-6, with 7 bases identical to TRBD1. V lost 6 bases, J lost 9 bases, and 8 bases stayed unmatched. The germline V gene has CDR1 ENHRY and CDR2 SYGVKD. This CDR3 spans 14 amino acids. The CDR3 is CAISETGAGSPLHF. The CDR3 nucleotides are TGTGCCATCAGCGAAACAGGGGCAGGTTCACCCCTCCACTTT.

This rearrangement joins TRBV6-5 to TRBJ2-7, with D possibly being TRBD1 (6 bases). This CDR3 region has 16 residues. V lost 2 bases and J 1 base, leaving 15 bases between the germline ends. CDR1 and CDR2 from the germline V gene are MNHEY and SVGAGI. The CDR3 loop reads CASSYRGGAISYEQYF. DNA of the CDR3: TGTGCCAGCAGTTACAGAGGGGGAGCCATATCCTACGAGCAGTACTTC.

In its sample, this clonotype was seen many times. The CDR3 sequence is CASSLVGKVTDTQYF. CDR3 nucleotide sequence: TGCGCCAGCAGCTTGGTGGGGAAGGTGACAGATACGCAGTATTTT. V gene TRBV5-1 combines with J gene TRBJ2-3; unclear D gene. This CDR3 contains 15 residues. V was clipped by 0 bases and J by 3 bases, with 11 bases between them. CDR1 and CDR2 (germline): SGHRS, YFSETQ.

The table lists this clonotype with many counts. The gene calls are TRBV6-1 and TRBJ2-1; no clear D. From germline, CDR1 is MNHNS and CDR2 SASEGT. V lost 0 bases and J lost 1, with 13 bases in between. The CDR3 totals 17 residues. CDR3 protein: CASSEATSPESYNEQFF. The CDR3 DNA sequence: TGTGCCAGCAGTGAAGCTACGTCTCCTGAATCCTACAATGAGCAGTTCTTC.